The present TCR beta chain was sequenced within a study of cytomegalovirus exposure and HLA in healthy donors. Study results and caveats: For most TCR sequences rarity was the rule, although some public TCRs occurred in many donors. An analysis was carried out later, and it reportedly showed fewer N-insertions in an Asian-associated ancestry cluster than the approximately 660-donor mean. The later analysis indicated that the majority of CMV-associated TCR beta chains appeared HLA-restricted. Prior analysis indicated that the majority of TCR beta V segments exhibited productivity approximately 87% or approximately 30% of the time.

The primer mix had 60 Vbeta and 13 Jbeta primers. Sequenced by immunoSEQ multiplex PCR; TCRdb stores in-frame clones only, minus some. This sample has 220,000 or so clones, with around four fifths found just once. Points on this clone: Antigen unknown.

Trimming stripped 3 bases from V and 8 bases from J, with 20 bases between. This CDR3 has 15 residues. The germline V gene has CDR1 SGHDN and CDR2 FVKESK. Input material: PBMCs. The receptor was derived from a male donor in good health and CMV-seronegative. The chain links TRBV14 to TRBJ2-7, with D possibly matching TRBD2 (6 bases). The CDR3 here is CASSHGGSGGPKQYF. DNA for the CDR3: TGTGCCAGCAGCCATGGAGGATCTGGAGGGCCCAAGCAGTACTTC.